This T cell receptor beta chain originates from a study of regulatory T cells in long-lasting Graves disease (dated by TCRdb to about 2021). Study-wide context: Newly diagnosed Graves' disease patients had taken antithyroid drugs for less than 3 months. The study was registered as a clinical trial and conducted in China. A total of around 35 samples underwent TCR sequencing: 13 from persistent and some 20 from newly diagnosed Graves' disease patients. Peripheral blood TCR sequencing and RNA sequencing compared persistent Graves' disease patients with newly diagnosed Graves' disease patients. The study at large found these results: The study examined only peripheral blood because the primary lesion, thyroid tissue, could not be accessed. Persistent Graves' disease patients showed lower TCR Shannon entropy and fewer highly expanded clones than newly diagnosed patients, suggesting clonal expansion. Only the TCR beta chain was sequenced and analyzed. The authors acknowledged the small sample size as a limitation that may reduce accuracy. Persistent patients shared more public clonotypes among themselves (more than 2,500) than newly diagnosed patients did (approximately 970).

The library was built by means of multiplex PCR. Sequenced on an Illumina HiSeq 4000. TCR beta libraries were built with iRepertoire HTBI primers and Arm-PCR amplification of CDR3 regions. Before sequencing, the PCR products went through gel purification. In the original analysis: A total of some 65 TRBV and 14 TRBJ segments were identified across samples and were used for gene usage analysis of CDR3 amino acid clonotypes. COPE and FqMerger were used to merge filtered high-quality paired reads into contigs. BLAST was used to align contigs to IMGT TRBV, TRBD and TRBJ reference genes, with CDR3 defined following IMGT. Clonotypes above 0.1% frequency were classified as highly expanded clones. Shannon entropy was used to measure repertoire diversity, and the Gini coefficient was used to measure V-J evenness. A clonotype found in more than one individual was treated as public. Using fastp trimming at Q25 and MiXCR clonotype assembly, TCRdb reanalyzed the public sequencing data and kept in-frame beta chains. Duplicate CDR3 protein sequences are folded into a single record with the most common DNA and genes. It is TCRdb's table, rather than the study itself, that gives the V and J calls and clone size. This sample comprises some 340,000 distinct CDR3 sequences, approximately 12% of them detected only once. The ten largest clones add up to approximately 20% of the sample.

What this sample's time point label stands for: newly diagnosed GD, antithyroid drugs for less than 3 months. For both TCR sequencing and RNA sequencing, RNA was extracted from PBMCs using TRIzol. The diagnosis of Graves' disease followed American Thyroid Association guidelines. Patients for the study were recruited at an endocrinology department in Xi'an, China. Each patient gave around 9 milliliters of peripheral blood, collected in an EDTA anticoagulant tube. Ficoll Paque Plus density gradient separation was used to isolate PBMCs, and no further T cell sorting was performed. RNA quality was checked with an Agilent 2100 Bioanalyzer and agarose gel, and concentration with a NanoDrop 2000. Turning to this clonotype: The clone's antigen remains unknown. It has no much larger one-base neighbor in the sample; base qualities were not kept.

The same data also went into a second study, on T cells in Graves' hyperthyroidism and ophthalmopathy. Per the second study: Stable Graves' hyperthyroidism was defined as the absence of progression to ophthalmopathy over 18 months of follow-up. Hyperthyroidism patients were aged 18 to 65 years and newly diagnosed, with disease duration of less than 2 months. The study excluded patients with uncontrolled infections, other autoimmune diseases, pregnancy or lactation. Diagnoses were established on the basis of clinical symptoms, serum thyroxine and TRAb, thyroid ultrasound, and orbital computed tomography. The TCR CDR3 was subjected to a first round of RT-PCR using the HTBI primer set and the Qiagen OneStep RT-PCR kit. Most expanded thyroid clonotypes (frequency above 0.001) were also detected in blood, suggesting blood repertoires may reflect thyroid immune responses. A 13 V-J signature model separated ophthalmopathy from stable hyperthyroidism, with about 88% sensitivity and 81.08% specificity in cross-validation and 80%/75% in testing. During validation, the model predicted progression to ophthalmopathy a median of around six months ahead of onset, with more than 55% sensitivity and around 72% specificity. To identify distinguishing TCR V-J signatures, a discovery cohort of some 99 patients was used, comprising 40 to 45 with Graves' ophthalmopathy and around 57 with stable Graves' hyperthyroidism. Prospective prediction of ophthalmopathy was tested in an independent validation cohort of fewer than 20 hyperthyroidism patients and some 17 patients who later progressed to ophthalmopathy. The 90 or so discovery patients were randomly split 7:3 into training and test sets. In several Graves' hyperthyroidism patients, the study also compared T-cell repertoires from thyroid tissue with T-cell repertoires from blood. After sampling, hyperthyroidism patients received methimazole starting at 30 mg daily, and ophthalmopathy patients received high-dose intravenous methylprednisolone. Libraries were constructed in a second round of multiplex PCR, after which size selection and purification were carried out. Sequencing of the libraries was done on an Illumina HiSeq2000 using paired-end 100 bp reads. Raw data were processed with SOAPnuke, discarding reads with adapters, uncalled bases, mean Phred below 15, or no exact constant-primer or identifier match. COPE v1.2.5 was used to merge high-quality paired reads, and clonotypes were defined as unique nucleotide sequences. Clonotypes were aligned to IMGT TRBV, TRBD and TRBJ reference segments using MiTCR v1.1. Analysis was restricted to V-J combinations with a frequency above 0.0001, which covered roughly 99% of repertoires. A TCS score was defined as the ratio of F50 (clonal expansion) to E x V (chaos), with BLOSUM62-based TCRdist applied between CDR3 peptides within each V-J. Welch's t-statistics and random forest reduced roughly 530 V-J features to around 14, which were used in a naive Bayes classifier (R e1071). No statistical method was used to set the sample size in advance, and investigators knew the group allocation. The paper describes TCR Vbeta CDR3 sequencing of 120 to 150 peripheral blood samples, made up of some 40 ophthalmopathy patients, around 73 hyperthyroidism patients and 17 progressor patients.

This TCR derives from a woman in her late teens or twenties with Graves disease. Donor details come from another sample of the same person, matched by shared clones. Sequencing was performed on peripheral blood mononuclear cells (PBMCs), taken at new diagnosis, from a patient treated with antithyroid drugs.

The CDR3: CASSLATNSLREKLFF. Here is the DNA: TGTGCCAGCAGCTTGGCCACGAACAGCCTCCGTGAAAAACTGTTTTTT. The receptor chain draws on TRBV5-6 and TRBJ1-4; a confident D gene designation cannot be given. In the germline V gene, CDR1 corresponds to SGHDT and CDR2 to YYEEEE. Cut back by 0 bases and 7 bases, the V and J ends lie 16 bases apart. Counted from cysteine to phenylalanine, this CDR3 has 16 amino acids. CDR3 DNA is the only sequence kept; it has 48 bases, read in frame from the first base.